This TCR beta chain stems from a study of blood T cell repertoires in COVID-19. Study-level background: The United States, Italy and Spain were the sources of the acute and convalescent COVID-19 samples.

V was cut by 7 bases and J by 3 bases, with 9 bases left in between. Germline loops: CDR1 MDHEN, CDR2 SYDVKM. CDR3 length: 12 residues. Per the authors' pipeline: Amplified reference gene primers provided the basis for estimating nucleated cell counts. Profiled with immunoSEQ multiplex PCR; TCRdb holds only in-frame clones, not every one. That table supplies the V and J calls and clone size; D and trimming were determined from the DNA. The sample records 100,000 to 150,000 clones, roughly 85% being singletons. The sample taken for sequencing was peripheral blood. The receptor comes from a woman older than 75 with acute or convalescent COVID-19. The genes are TRBV28 and TRBJ1-1, with D unclear. In DNA form, the CDR3 reads TGTGCCAGCATTGCGATGGACACTGAAGCTTTCTTT. The encoded protein is CASIAMDTEAFF.